This TCR beta chain was recovered during a study of blood T cell repertoires in COVID-19. Study as a whole: Specimens from acute and convalescent COVID-19 originated in the United States, Italy and Spain. T cells, B-cell-depleted T cells, or PBMCs provided the cDNA or gDNA that served as material.

There are 14 residues in the CDR3. Germline CDR1 is ENHRY and CDR2 is SYGVKD. V was trimmed by 7 bases and J by 6 bases, leaving 17 bases between them. Source study methods: Researchers report that nucleated cell counts were estimated from reference gene primer amplification. The method was immunoSEQ multiplex PCR; TCRdb's version includes in-frame clones alone and lacks a portion of them. The V and J calls and clone size are taken from that table; D and trimming were inferred from the DNA. Here the sample spans about 200,000 clones, around 84% being singletons. This receptor was obtained from an elderly man with acute or convalescent COVID-19. The sample comprised peripheral blood. The rearrangement joins TRBV10-3 to TRBJ2-3, with a tentative D call TRBD2 (6 bases). The CDR3 sequence: CAITGSGSGDTQYF. As DNA, the CDR3 is TGTGCCATCACTGGTTCGGGAAGCGGGGATACGCAGTATTTT.